Shown below are 6 T cell receptor beta chains from a single sample sequenced in a study of shared clonotypes between healthy human individuals (dated by TCRdb to about 2020). The library came from the immunoSEQ multiplex PCR assay. Not all clones reach the TCRdb copy of this immuneACCESS table, which keeps in-frame sequences only. Checked studies attribute under half of the gap to unresolved V genes and leave the rest unexplained. The table for this sample lists some 2,400,000 clones; approximately 95% of them were counted only once. 0.1% to 0.15% of the sample is in the top ten clones. Sequencing input: naive CD4+ T cells sorted from blood. This specimen's cell subset or site label, interpreted: CD45RA+ positively selected. These receptors all come from a man between 18 and 35 years old in good health.

The J gene is TRBJ2-1, the V gene TRBV7-9, with D unclear. Per the germline V gene, CDR1 is SEHNR and CDR2 is FQNEAQ (reference sequence). The CDR3 covers 12 residues. V gave up 1 base and J gave up 10 bases, with 8 bases separating them. CDR3 sequence reads: CASSLVPLEQFF. DNA of the CDR3: TGTGCCAGCAGCTTAGTTCCGCTAGAGCAGTTCTTC.

This clone has just one count. The J gene is TRBJ2-1, the V gene TRBV4-3; TRBD2 agrees at 8 bases. CDR1 and CDR2 from the germline V gene are LGHNA and YSLEER. The CDR3 sequence is 17 residues long. V dropped 0 bases and J dropped 2; count of bases not matched to a gene: 6. The CDR3 reads CASSQESGAGAYNEQFF. CDR3 DNA sequence: TGCGCCAGCAGCCAAGAAAGCGGAGCGGGAGCCTACAATGAGCAGTTCTTC.

This clone has just one count. The chain uses TRBV6-6 and TRBJ1-2; D remains unclear. The CDR3 is 12 residues long. V was trimmed by 8 bases and J by 8 bases, leaving 15 bases between them. CDR1 MNHNY and CDR2 SVGAGI come from the germline V gene (reference sequence). CDR3 DNA: TGTGCCAGCGGCCTTCCAGCGAGGGGCTACACCTTC. Amino acids: CASGLPARGYTF.

The rearrangement links TRBV7-3 to TRBJ2-5; no definite D call. Trimming shortened V by 3 bases and J by 2 bases, and 7 bases separated the two germline ends. Germline V gives CDR1 SGHTA, CDR2 FQGTGA. The CDR3 sequence is 13 residues long. CDR3 sequence: CASSLGIQETQYF. Written as DNA, the CDR3 is TGTGCCAGCAGCTTGGGCATACAAGAGACCCAGTACTTC.

The gene calls are TRBV30 and TRBJ1-2; D ambiguous. Germline CDR1 and CDR2: GTSNPN and SVGIG (reference sequence). Trimming took off 0 bases at V and 8 bases at J, with 16 bases between the two ends. The CDR3 runs 14 residues. The CDR3 DNA reads TGTGCCTGGAGTGTACTCTCCCGAGCGCCCGGCTACACCTTC. Residues: CAWSVLSRAPGYTF.

The genes are TRBV7-6 and TRBJ1-6; 7 bases map to TRBD1. CDR1 is SGHVS and CDR2 is FNYEAQ in the germline V gene. The CDR3 runs 13 residues. The ends lost 6 bases at V and 9 bases at J; junction bases unmatched: 5. CDR3 loop: CASRTGTPSPLHF. In DNA, the CDR3 is TGTGCCAGCAGGACAGGGACCCCTTCACCCCTCCACTTT.